The 10 T cell receptor beta chains listed next were all sequenced from one sample in a study of blood T cells in healthy people across ages. Together with a sample-barcoded 5' primer, a J-beta primer mix was included in a second PCR lasting about 7 to 12 cycles. One entry per CDR3 protein results from TCRdb running MiXCR on the 5' RACE reads. The sample gives approximately 810,000 distinct CDR3 sequences, 30% to 45% of which show up once; 13% is in the top ten. The sequencing input was blood. Receptors originate from a young man in good health.

Notes on this clonotype: An end of the junction differs from the germline gene, which may be a read error. This rearrangement joins TRBV15 to TRBJ1-5; D is perhaps TRBD1 (5 bases). The CDR3 length is 15 residues. CDR1 LNHNV and CDR2 YYDKDF come from the germline V gene (reference sequence). The CDR3 loop reads CATSGEGQVNQPQHF. The DNA of the CDR3 is TGTGCCACCAGCGGAGAGGGGCAGGTTAATCAGCCCCAGCATTTT.

With respect to this clonotype: A read error may produce the germline difference seen at one junction end. V and J are TRBV6-2 or TRBV6-3 and TRBJ2-7; D is ambiguous. The CDR3 sequence is 12 residues long. Germline V gene sequence: CDR1 MNHEY, CDR2 SVGEGT. The CDR3, as DNA: TGTGCCAGCAGGTACTCCCGCAGTGAGCAGTACTTC. Its translation is CASRYSRSEQYF.

The rearrangement uses TRBV29-1 and TRBJ2-3; 7 bases agree with TRBD2. V trimming: 3 bases; J trimming: 3 bases; junction bases outside the gene matches: 3. The CDR3 is 13 amino acids. Germline CDR1 is SQVTM and CDR2 is ANQGSEA. CDR3: CSVERERTDTQYF. CDR3 nucleotide sequence: TGCAGCGTTGAGCGGGAGAGAACAGATACGCAGTATTTT.

This clonotype was recorded a few times. The chain combines TRBV12-3 or TRBV12-4 with TRBJ2-3; D is uncertain. V lost 4 bases and J lost 3, with 11 bases in between. This CDR3 has 14 amino acids. This CDR3 reads CASSYGTPTDTQYF. For the CDR3, the DNA is TGTGCCAGCAGTTACGGCACACCTACAGATACGCAGTATTTT.

In regard to this clonotype: A read error is possible here, since a much larger clone lies one base away. Since the CDR3 does not end with the conserved phenylalanine or tryptophan, this likely comes from a read error. The CDR3 DNA reads as TGTGCCAGCAGCGTAGAGCTAGCGGGGAGCTACAATGAGCAGTTCCTC. Translating gives CASSVELAGSYNEQFL. The gene calls are TRBV9 and TRBJ2-1, with TRBD2 identical over 9 bases. The germline CDR1 and CDR2 sequences are SGDLS and YYNGEE. CDR3 length: 16 amino acids. V lost 0 bases to trimming and J lost 3 bases; unmatched junction nucleotides: 4.

As for this clonotype: A clone one base away is much larger, so this may be a read error. This chain joins TRBV5-1 and TRBJ1-2; perhaps TRBD1 as D (5 bases). The CDR3 is 13 amino acids. Germline CDR1 SGHRS, CDR2 YFSETQ. The V and J ends lost 4 bases and 7 bases respectively, with 14 bases between them. The CDR3 loop is CASSVEGPVGYTF. The CDR3 nucleotides are TGCGCCAGCAGCGTGGAGGGGCCCGTTGGCTACACCTTC. Based on the CDR3 plus reference TRBV5-1 and TRBJ1-2, the full variable domain is KAGVTQTPRYLIKTRGQQVTLSCSPISGHRSVSWYQQTPGQGLQFLFEYFSETQRNKGNFPGRFSGRQFSNSRSEMNVSTLELGDSALYLCASSVEGPVGYTFGSGTRLTVV.

This clonotype has a handful of counts. CDR3 sequence: CASSPRAAIYEQYF. The CDR3 DNA reads TGTGCCAGCAGTCCACGAGCAGCTATCTACGAGCAGTACTTC. The J gene is TRBJ2-7, the V gene TRBV27; D is unclear. Germline values: CDR1 MNHEY, CDR2 SMNVEV (reference sequence). The CDR3 covers 14 residues. V dropped 5 bases and J dropped 3 bases, with 14 bases sitting between them.

This chain's CDR3 is CATTRQGAEDEKLFF. The CDR3 region has the DNA TGTGCCACCACCCGTCAGGGGGCGGAGGATGAAAAACTGTTTTTT. The chain recombines TRBV10-3 with TRBJ1-4, with 8 bases identical to TRBD1. The length of the CDR3 is 15 residues. J was trimmed by 6 bases and V by 10 bases; bases with no gene match: 13. The germline CDR1 and CDR2 sequences are ENHRY and SYGVKD.

This clonotype was observed a handful of times. V usage is TRBV12-3 or TRBV12-4 and J usage is TRBJ2-1, with TRBD2 matching 8 bases. The J call may be mistaken, given a closer DNA end match to TRBJ2-7. This CDR3 is built from 12 residues. CDR3 in DNA: TGTGCCTCCGGGACTAGAGGCAATGAGCAGTACTTC. The encoded protein is CASGTRGNEQYF.

The chain is built from TRBV30 and TRBJ2-5; the D is unclear. The CDR3 is made up of 13 amino acids. With 0 bases removed from V and 2 bases from J, the gap between germline ends came to 7 bases. Germline CDR1 and CDR2: GTSNPN and SVGIG (reference sequence). The CDR3: CAWSVVIQETQYF. The CDR3 DNA reads as TGTGCCTGGAGTGTAGTTATACAAGAGACCCAGTACTTC. The full variable domain, in which reference TRBV30 and TRBJ2-5 provide the parts outside the CDR3, is SQTIHQWPATLVQPVGSPLSLECTVEGTSNPNLYWYRQAAGRGLQLLFYSVGIGQISSEVPQNLSASRPQDRQFILSSKKLLLSDSGFYLCAWSVVIQETQYFGPGTRLLVL.